Here is one TCR beta chain with its context. Its target is unknown. This entry comes from a study of beta chain features in type 1 diabetes. At the level of the study: All samples yielded about 100 million examined sorted cells.

Study outcomes and limitations: Patients with Type 1 diabetes showed moderately but significantly shorter TCRB CDR3s in all four CD4+ subsets.

Expressed TCRB transcripts got sequenced, as all isolated RNA was reverse transcribed. The repertoire was sequenced with immunoSEQ multiplex PCR; TCRdb's copy has only in-frame clones and lacks some. The sample shows hundreds of thousands of clones, about 15% of them seen only once. CDR3 length: 17 residues. Trimming removed 0 bases from V and 0 bases from J, with 13 bases in between. Germline assignment: CDR1 SGHRS and CDR2 YFSETQ. Material: naive CD4+ T cells from blood. The receptor comes from a man in his late teens or twenties with type 1 diabetes. V gene TRBV5-1 combines with J gene TRBJ1-3, with D possibly being TRBD1 (6 bases). CDR3 nucleotides: TGCGCCAGCAGCTTGGTAGGGGGAATACGCTCTGGAAACACCATATATTTT. Translated, it gives CASSLVGGIRSGNTIYF.